Listed below are T cell receptor beta chains from one sample, sequenced in a study of cytomegalovirus exposure and HLA in healthy donors. TCRdb's table, derived via immunoSEQ multiplex PCR, lists solely in-frame clones and lacks some. Found here are 100,000 or so clones, about 70% of them singletons; the top ten hold roughly 2%. Sequenced sample: PBMCs. All receptors derive from a man between 25 and 39 years old in good health and CMV-seronegative. Both conserved end residues are part of each CDR3. The D gene is left open where the match is weak. Clone size, where shown, is once, few, many, or a class for clones that have expanded.

v_gene: TRBV27
abundance: .
len: 15
j_gene: TRBJ2-1
d_gene: .
CDR3nt: TGTGCCAGCAGTTTTGGGGGGAGCTCCTACAATGAGCAGTTCTTC
CDR3aa: CASSFGGSSYNEQFF

v_gene: TRBV30
abundance: .
len: 16
j_gene: TRBJ2-2
d_gene: TRBD1
CDR3nt: TGTGCCTGGAGTTTTATCAGGGGGCGGTACACCGGGGAGCTGTTTTTT
CDR3aa: CAWSFIRGRYTGELFF

v_gene: TRBV6-5
abundance: .
len: 14
j_gene: TRBJ2-7
d_gene: .
CDR3nt: TGTGCCAGCAGCCGAGGGACAACCACCTACGAGCAGTACTTC
CDR3aa: CASSRGTTTYEQYF

v_gene: TRBV6-5
abundance: .
len: 13
j_gene: TRBJ1-2
d_gene: .
CDR3nt: TGTGCCAGCAGCCTAACAGGGCCGGGGGGCTACACCTTC
CDR3aa: CASSLTGPGGYTF

v_gene: TRBV5-5
abundance: .
len: 14
j_gene: TRBJ1-2
d_gene: .
CDR3nt: TGTGCCAGCAGCTTGGCGCAGGAACTGGATGGCTACACCTTC
CDR3aa: CASSLAQELDGYTF

v_gene: TRBV12-5
abundance: .
len: 13
j_gene: TRBJ1-1
d_gene: .
CDR3nt: TGTGCTAGTGGCCGAGGGAGGAACACTGAAGCTTTCTTT
CDR3aa: CASGRGRNTEAFF

v_gene: TRBV9
abundance: few
len: 13
j_gene: TRBJ2-7
d_gene: .
CDR3nt: TGTGCCAGCAGCGTAGCTTCAGGGCGCGAGCAGTACTTC
CDR3aa: CASSVASGREQYF

v_gene: TRBV4-2
abundance: .
len: 15
j_gene: TRBJ1-2
d_gene: TRBD1
CDR3nt: TGTGCCAGCAGCCAAGACCGGGACAGCCTACATGGCTACACCTTC
CDR3aa: CASSQDRDSLHGYTF

v_gene: TRBV13
abundance: .
len: 11
j_gene: TRBJ1-3
d_gene: .
CDR3nt: TGTGCCAGCAGCTTTTCCGGCACCATATATTTT
CDR3aa: CASSFSGTIYF

v_gene: TRBV19
abundance: .
len: 13
j_gene: TRBJ2-3
d_gene: TRBD2
CDR3nt: TGTGCCAGCCGACTAGCGGTCACAGATACGCAGTATTTT
CDR3aa: CASRLAVTDTQYF

v_gene: TRBV18
abundance: .
len: 13
j_gene: TRBJ1-1
d_gene: TRBD1
CDR3nt: TGTGCCAGCTCACGGGACAGGGGGGGCCAGGCTTTCTTT
CDR3aa: CASSRDRGGQAFF

v_gene: TRBV28
abundance: .
len: 16
j_gene: TRBJ1-2
d_gene: .
CDR3nt: TGTGCCAGCAGTTTCAGGGTGGCGGGGGGTGGCTATGGCTACACCTTC
CDR3aa: CASSFRVAGGGYGYTF

v_gene: TRBV5-1
abundance: .
len: 13
j_gene: TRBJ2-3
d_gene: .
CDR3nt: TGCGCCAGCAGCTACACCGGCACAGATACGCAGTATTTT
CDR3aa: CASSYTGTDTQYF

v_gene: TRBV5-1
abundance: .
len: 13
j_gene: TRBJ1-1
d_gene: .
CDR3nt: TGCGCCAGCAGCTTCGGACAGAACACTGAAGCTTTCTTT
CDR3aa: CASSFGQNTEAFF

v_gene: TRBV28
abundance: .
len: 12
j_gene: TRBJ2-5
d_gene: .
CDR3nt: TGTGCCAGCACGGACTGGAAAGAGACCCAGTACTTC
CDR3aa: CASTDWKETQYF

v_gene: TRBV19
abundance: .
len: 12
j_gene: TRBJ2-1
d_gene: .
CDR3nt: TGTGCCAGTAGTCTATTTAACAATGAGCAGTTCTTC
CDR3aa: CASSLFNNEQFF